This T cell receptor beta chain was retrieved from a study of cytomegalovirus exposure and HLA in healthy donors (dated by TCRdb to 2016 to 2017). Broadly, across the study: An earlier analysis of several hundred of the donors reported approximately 300 Gb of sequence data and around 110 million unique TCR beta sequences obtained from around 190 million T cells. In the later analysis, no new phenotypic data were used to find candidate immune exposures; instead, reliance was placed on TCR beta sequences and their occurrence across donors. The study was designed to test whether signatures of past pathogen exposure could be identified by cataloging public T cell receptors. A later analysis re-analyzed previously published TCR beta repertoires from roughly 690 donors and added high-resolution HLA genotyping to study TCR occurrence patterns. A later genetic analysis used genome-wide SNP genotypes for about three fifths of the 666 donors, treating that subset as a discovery cohort. Typing coverage differed by locus: A, B, C, DRB1 and DQB1 were typed in about 629-640 donors, DQA1 in about 560, DPA1 in around 580, and DPB1 in just under 490. Of the 300 to 450 genotyped donors, 65% to 90% were placed in the genetic ancestry cluster associated with self-reported Caucasian donors. All discovery cohort repertoires had been generated on a single sequencing platform. An earlier analysis of 500 to 650 of the donors applied high-throughput TCR beta sequencing to assess whether each TCR beta V gene segment acted as functional or pseudogenic. An early release that covered about 600 HLA-typed donors contained around 300 gigabases of sequencing data and around 80 million unique TCR sequences. Among roughly 400 genotyped donors of the cohort, an average of around 250,000 unique TCR beta nucleotide sequences was sequenced per donor, of which 15% to 20% were non-productive. Along with the roughly 670-subject first cohort, a separate validation cohort of around 110 different subjects was used. Alongside the repertoire data, information on donor age, sex, ethnicity and CMV serostatus was compiled. To predict cytomegalovirus infection status, the study brought together high-throughput TCR immunosequencing, statistical association of individual TCRs with disease status, and machine learning. The study used immunosequencing to profile the T cell repertoires of more than 650 subjects and linked those repertoires to cytomegalovirus serostatus. Because of strong linkage in the cohort, four to six DR-DQ haplotypes were treated as single units for association and clustering. HLA typing covered class I and class II loci at four-digit resolution. Overall results and qualifications from the work: Roughly uniform sequencing depth across donors was assumed in presence/absence analyses, although this assumption may not hold. In a later analysis, several top co-occurrence clusters were reported to appear linked to parvovirus B19, influenza, CMV and Epstein-Barr virus. A later analysis found that HLA-associated TCR beta chains were more clonally expanded and had lower generation probabilities than equally common non-associated chains. Because counts were too low, around 18 rarely observed V segments, including chromosome 9 orphons, were left out of the earlier analysis of several hundred of the donors. Because the 87-base-pair reads could not distinguish some IMGT-functional V segments, including TRBV6-2 and TRBV6-3, those segments were excluded. A further reported finding was that TCR beta sequences accurately predicted the HLA-A and HLA-B alleles for most subjects in the first cohort. Because HLA typing was missing for some donors at each locus, association tests included only the typed subset. In an earlier analysis of 587 of the donors, most TCR beta V segments appeared in productive rearrangements about 87% or about 30% of the time, broadly matching IMGT annotations. The sequencing pipeline was judged likely to have produced a cluster of highly shared sequence variants as a technical artifact. According to the authors, the approach could potentially be generalized to other disease states and immunological phenotypes. When HLA alleles, especially DR and DQ, strongly co-occurred, attributing TCR associations to individual alleles was difficult. A later analysis found that TCR association rates varied across HLA loci, with DRB1 alleles showing the most associated TCRs and HLA-C alleles the fewest. The study gave a list of around 170 TCR beta chains associated with cytomegalovirus. The classifier was reported to diagnose cytomegalovirus status with high specificity and sensitivity in both the original and validation cohorts. According to a later genetic analysis, donors in an Asian-associated ancestry cluster had fewer N-insertions in productive TCRs than the roughly 660-donor mean. CMV serostatus was the only immune exposure information available for the cohort. In this cohort, only TCR beta chains were sequenced, and detectable features were limited by the absence of alpha or paired-chain data. A later genetic analysis associated a missense DCLRE1C variant with V-gene and J-gene trimming of TCR beta chains, and an independent cohort replicated the association. Most TCR sequences were seen in very few donors, while some public TCRs were found in many individuals. In a later analysis, most CMV-associated TCR beta chains were found to appear HLA-restricted, with HLA associations seemingly driven largely by CMV exposure. Three of the identified cytomegalovirus-associated TCR beta chains were confirmed in vitro to be specific for cytomegalovirus antigens. Correlated functional status among segregating V segments might be attributable to linkage disequilibrium, but an unknown experimental factor could not be ruled out. In a later analysis, about 17,000 TCR beta sequences were associated with specific HLA alleles at a false discovery rate of 0.05.

The cohort comprised more than 550 healthy bone marrow donors. At the time of sampling, all cohort members were nominally healthy, though unrecorded immune exposures were likely present. The donor was CMV seronegative and was included in the group of a few hundred seronegative cohort members. A peripheral blood sample was provided by each donor, and peripheral blood mononuclear cells were used for TCR beta sequencing. The Qiagen DNeasy Blood Extraction Kit was used to extract genomic DNA from the blood cell samples. On this clone itself: Which antigen it targets is not known. The record has no base qualities; no much larger clone is one base away.

CDR1 and CDR2 were assigned from the germline V gene as ENHRY and SYGVKD. V trim: 8 bases; J trim: 8 bases; unmatched bases: 11. The CDR3, cysteine through phenylalanine, is 15 amino acids long. The sequence is cut down to CDR3 DNA, 45 bases in frame from base 1. Library creation used the immunoSEQ multiplex PCR assay. For the multiplex PCR, a mixture combining 60 forward primers for TCR Vbeta segments and 13 reverse primers for TCR Jbeta segments was used. The CDR3 region of rearranged TCR beta genes was amplified from genomic DNA by a multiplex PCR assay. On the Illumina HiSeq System, the amplified TCR beta libraries were sequenced as 87-base-pair reads. As for the original processing: In a later analysis, tens of millions of unique TCR beta chains were counted across the approximately 620 repertoires, and approximately 11 million of these chains were shared by at least two donors. A nearest-neighbor algorithm error-corrected the raw reads and collapsed the reads into unique sequences, merging closely related sequences to remove PCR and sequencing errors. V, D and J gene segments were assigned by aligning CDR3 sequences to IMGT reference sequences. For a sequence to be retained, at least a six-nucleotide match to both a V gene segment and a J gene segment was required. A rearrangement counted as productive if the CDR3 had no stop codons and remained in frame with V and J, and every other rearrangement counted as non-productive. CDR3 was defined according to IMGT convention as the region running from the second conserved V-encoded cysteine to the conserved J-encoded phenylalanine. The earlier analysis of 587 of the donors excluded sequences that lacked an unambiguous match to a single V gene segment. In an earlier analysis of some 590 of the donors, a V segment was called functional when productive rearrangements were above 56.7%, and segregating when the standard deviation between donors exceeded 5%. To diagnose cytomegalovirus status from the catalog of TCR beta chain sequences, a statistical classification framework was built. A later analysis assigned V and J genes by comparing TCR nucleotide sequences with IMGT/GENE-DB human TR gene sequences. The TCRdist pipeline was used in a later analysis to assign CDR3 sequences and most-parsimonious VDJ recombination scenarios. In a later analysis, each TCR beta chain was defined by its CDR3 amino acid sequence together with its V-gene family, and reads without a unique V-gene family were excluded. In a later analysis, approximately 640 highly shared, low-generation-probability nucleotide sequences were removed to address suspected cross-contamination and a sequencing artifact. In a later analysis, a clonal expansion index was calculated for each public chain from normalized within-repertoire ranks of inferred template counts. Generation probabilities in a later analysis came from a VDJ recombination model fitted to out-of-frame rearrangements, and those results were checked against IGoR. In a later analysis, TCR-TCR, TCR-HLA and TCR-CMV co-occurrence was scored with hypergeometric tests, and a repertoire-size bias correction was applied to TCR pairs. A later analysis estimated false discovery rates by permuting HLA or CMV assignments 20 times. In a later analysis, co-occurring TCRs were grouped using DBSCAN, and TCRdist sequence similarity was added for clustering within HLA-allele-positive subsets. Repertoires with fewer than 30,000 or more than 120,000 public chains were left out of co-occurrence clustering, as were five repertoires with anomalous nucleotide sharing. TCRdb limited this immuneACCESS table to in-frame rearrangements with V and J called. A share of clones is missing; checked studies link under half to unresolved V genes, and the rest is unexplained. V and J calls and clone size are as listed in that table; D and trimming were resolved from the DNA. Present in this sample are 150,000 to 200,000 clones, about four fifths of which were seen just once. The ten largest clones capture less than 2.5% of the sample.

The V and J genes are TRBV10-3 and TRBJ1-6; 8 bases in between match TRBD1. Specimen: PBMCs. This TCR derives from a woman between 45 and 60 years old in good health and CMV-seronegative. This receptor carries the CDR3 CAIRRQGIIDSPLHF. At the DNA level, the sequence is TGTGCCATCCGTAGACAGGGGATTATTGATTCACCCCTCCACTTT.